The 9 T cell receptor beta chains in this list originate from one sample, sequenced in a study of T cell responses to AZD1222 COVID-19 vaccine. Here immunoSEQ multiplex PCR was the method, and the copy in TCRdb shows in-frame clones only, minus some. The sample contains 120,000 or so clones, approximately 91% of which appear only once. The sequenced sample was peripheral blood, obtained on day 0 of AZD1222 vaccination. These receptors all stem from an adult in good health.

This clone has more than one count but fewer than ten. The chain combines TRBV12-3 or TRBV12-4 with TRBJ1-1; D not resolved. This CDR3 is built from 11 residues. Trimming took 6 bases from V and 4 from J, leaving 6 bases between them. The CDR3 is CASRLGTEAFF. CDR3 nucleotides: TGTGCCAGCAGACTGGGCACTGAAGCTTTCTTT.

This clone was found a few times. CDR3 bases: TGTGCCAGCAGCTTCGGGGGCGGGAACGAGCAGTACTTC. Translating gives CASSFGGGNEQYF. V usage is TRBV7-3 and J usage is TRBJ2-7, with D possibly called TRBD1 or TRBD2 (6 bases each). The CDR3 totals 13 residues. In germline, CDR1 is SGHTA, CDR2 FQGTGA. Trimming pared 3 bases from V and 5 bases from J, leaving 11 bases between.

This clone appeared a few times. The rearrangement joins TRBV28 to TRBJ1-2, with D unresolved. Germline V gene lookup returns CDR1 MDHEN and CDR2 SYDVKM. The germline V and J ends were trimmed by 6 bases and 8 bases, with 13 bases remaining between them. This CDR3 comprises 12 residues. The CDR3 coding sequence is TGTGCCAGCAGCCAGGCGGGTTTGGGCTACACCTTC. Amino acid sequence: CASSQAGLGYTF.

This chain uses TRBV6-5 with TRBJ1-5, with 8 bases aligning to TRBD1. CDR1 is MNHEY and CDR2 is SVGAGI in the germline V gene. CDR3 length equals 15 residues. V dropped 5 bases and J dropped 2; count of bases not matched to a gene: 5. The DNA of the CDR3 is TGTGCCAGCAGTCGCCCGGGACAGGGCAATCAGCCCCAGCATTTT. This translates into CASSRPGQGNQPQHF.

This sequence joins TRBV6-2 or TRBV6-3 and TRBJ2-1; no firm D call. Trimming took off 5 bases at V and 5 bases at J, with 7 bases between the two ends. From germline, CDR1 is MNHEY and CDR2 SVGEGT. This CDR3 comprises 12 residues. CDR3 nucleotide sequence: TGTGCCAGCAGTACGAGGCACAATGAGCAGTTCTTC. Protein product: CASSTRHNEQFF.

V and J are TRBV19 and TRBJ1-1; TRBD1 agrees at 10 bases. Trimming at V came to 5 bases and at J to 2 bases, leaving 5 bases not matched to a gene. Germline CDR1 and CDR2: LNHDA and SQIVND (reference sequence). The CDR3 is 15 amino acids. In nucleotides, the CDR3 is TGTGCCAGTAGTGGGGACAGGGGCCTCAACACTGAAGCTTTCTTT. Protein sequence: CASSGDRGLNTEAFF.

The chain joins TRBV27 to TRBJ1-1; D is uncertain. The V end was cut by 5 bases, the J end by 5 bases, with 12 bases between. Per the germline V gene, CDR1 is MNHEY and CDR2 is SMNVEV (reference sequence). The CDR3 loop spans 13 amino acids. The CDR3 DNA is TGTGCCAGCAGTCACATAGGCGGGACTGAAGCTTTCTTT. Translating it yields CASSHIGGTEAFF.

This clone has a single count. This chain uses TRBV11-2 with TRBJ1-1; unclear D gene. The V gene lost 4 bases and the J gene lost 0 bases, with 12 bases spanning the gap. Germline CDR1 reads SGHAT; CDR2 reads FQNNGV. CDR3 length: 15 amino acids. The CDR3 loop reads CASSWAGGMNTEAFF. DNA for the CDR3: TGTGCCAGCAGCTGGGCCGGAGGAATGAACACTGAAGCTTTCTTT.

The chain carries TRBV7-9 and TRBJ2-3, with 8 bases identical to TRBD2. CDR1 and CDR2 (germline): SEHNR, FQNEAQ (reference sequence). There are 15 residues in the CDR3. CDR3 sequence (DNA): TGTGCTCTAGGAAGGGCTAGCGGGAGCACAGATACGCAGTATTTT. The encoded protein is CALGRASGSTDTQYF.